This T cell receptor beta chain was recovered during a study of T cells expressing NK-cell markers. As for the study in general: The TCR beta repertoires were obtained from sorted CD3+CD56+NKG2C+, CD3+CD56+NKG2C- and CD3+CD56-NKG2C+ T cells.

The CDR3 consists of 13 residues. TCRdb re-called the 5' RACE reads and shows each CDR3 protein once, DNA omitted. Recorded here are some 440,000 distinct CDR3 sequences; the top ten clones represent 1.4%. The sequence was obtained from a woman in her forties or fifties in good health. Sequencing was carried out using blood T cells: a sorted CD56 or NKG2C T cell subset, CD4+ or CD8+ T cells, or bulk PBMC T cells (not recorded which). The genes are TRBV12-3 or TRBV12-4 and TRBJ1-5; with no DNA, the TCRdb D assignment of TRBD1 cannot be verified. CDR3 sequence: CASSPRGWQPQHF.